The 22 T cell receptor beta chains in this list originate from one sample, sequenced in a study of shared clonotypes between healthy human individuals. TCRdb keeps only in-frame clones here, not all; method: immunoSEQ multiplex PCR. The sample has approximately 720,000 clones, around 72% seen once. Sequenced material: memory CD4+ T cells sorted from blood. Subset denoted: CD45RA-negative fraction. These receptors originate from a woman in her twenties or thirties in good health.

The sample holds one count of this clone. The chain links TRBV9 to TRBJ2-3, with D hard to call. The CDR3 is made up of 14 amino acids. V was shortened by 0 bases and J by 5 bases, with 10 bases between the two germline ends. From germline, CDR1 is SGDLS and CDR2 YYNGEE. The CDR3 reads CASSVESSQDTQYF. The DNA for the CDR3 is TGTGCCAGCAGCGTAGAGTCTTCTCAAGATACGCAGTATTTT.

The CDR3 spells CASSQWRQGGGYTF. Here the CDR3 DNA reads TGCGCCAGCAGCCAATGGCGGCAGGGGGGCGGCTACACCTTC. The chain combines TRBV4-1 with TRBJ1-2, with 7 bases matching TRBD1. The CDR3 contains 14 residues. Germline V gene lookup returns CDR1 MGHRA and CDR2 YSYEKL. The trim removed 2 bases at V and 8 bases at J, leaving 8 bases unmatched.

CDR3 residues: CASSTLGGTGANVLTF. In DNA, the CDR3 is TGTGCCAGCAGCACCCTGGGAGGTACTGGGGCCAACGTCCTGACTTTC. The gene calls are TRBV7-8 and TRBJ2-6, with D tentatively TRBD2 (6 bases). CDR3 length: 16 amino acids. Trimming left V 5 bases short and J 2 bases short, with 13 bases between. Germline CDR1 is SGHVS and CDR2 is FQNEAQ.

This clone was seen a few times. The chain recombines TRBV10-3 with TRBJ2-2; unclear D gene. The germline V gene encodes CDR1 ENHRY and CDR2 SYGVKD. V was shortened by 2 bases and J by 5 bases, with 6 bases between the two germline ends. The CDR3 spans 13 residues. The chain's CDR3 is CAISELQTGELFF. The DNA for the CDR3 is TGTGCCATCAGTGAGCTACAAACCGGGGAGCTGTTTTTT.

V gene TRBV5-1 combines with J gene TRBJ2-7; TRBD2 matches 10 bases. CDR1 and CDR2 (germline): SGHRS, YFSETQ. V lost 2 bases, J lost 2 bases, and 10 bases stayed unmatched. The CDR3 extends over 17 amino acids. CDR3 residues: CASSFKWTSGSTYEQYF. The CDR3 coding sequence is TGCGCCAGCAGCTTTAAATGGACTAGCGGTAGCACCTACGAGCAGTACTTC.

This sequence joins TRBV29-1 and TRBJ1-1; D uncertain. V lost 3 bases and J 3 bases, leaving 14 bases between the germline ends. CDR3 length: 14 amino acids. Germline V CDR1 and CDR2: SQVTM, ANQGSEA. The CDR3 spells CSVDGRTGYTEAFF. DNA of the CDR3: TGCAGCGTTGATGGACGGACGGGGTACACTGAAGCTTTCTTT. Looking up the rest from reference TRBV29-1 and TRBJ1-1 gives the full variable domain: SAVISQKPSRDICQRGTSLTIQCQVDSQVTMMFWYRQQPGQSLTLIATANQGSEATYESGFVIDKFPISRPNLTFSTLTVSNMSPEDSSIYLCSVDGRTGYTEAFFGQGTRLTVV.

This clone showed up just a few times. V gene TRBV18 combines with J gene TRBJ2-7; D is perhaps TRBD1 or TRBD2 (5 bases each). Trimming cost V 4 bases and J 2 bases, with 12 bases left between them. The CDR3 has 14 residues. From germline, CDR1 is KGHSH and CDR2 LQKENI. CDR3 DNA: TGTGCCAGCTCACGAGGGGCTTTTGCCTACGAGCAGTACTTC. Protein sequence: CASSRGAFAYEQYF. The entire variable domain, with the rest obtained from reference TRBV18 and TRBJ2-7, is as follows: NAGVMQNPRHLVRRRGQEARLRCSPMKGHSHVYWYRQLPEEGLKFMVYLQKENIIDESGMPKERFSAEFPKEGPSILRIQQVVRGDSAAYFCASSRGAFAYEQYFGPGTRLTVT.

The table lists this clone with a few counts. The chain combines TRBV7-2 with TRBJ2-7, with D unclear. The CDR3 loop spans 13 amino acids. Germline CDR1 SGHTA, CDR2 FQGNSA. V lost 0 bases, J lost 10 bases, and 13 bases lay in between. The CDR3 bases are TGTGCCAGCAGCTTAGCGGAAGGGCAAGCACAGTACTTC. Protein: CASSLAEGQAQYF.

The V and J genes are TRBV19 and TRBJ1-1, with D unclear. Germline V gene lookup returns CDR1 LNHDA and CDR2 SQIVND (reference sequence). This CDR3 contains 15 residues. V lost 1 base to trimming and J lost 0 bases, with 9 bases between them. The chain's CDR3 is CASSIGAVVNTEAFF. CDR3 DNA: TGTGCCAGTAGTATAGGGGCGGTTGTGAACACTGAAGCTTTCTTT.

This clone has just a few counts. The chain combines TRBV28 with TRBJ1-2; 7 bases line up with TRBD1. CDR3 length: 13 residues. V was pared by 5 bases and J by 8 bases, with 8 bases of the junction left unmatched. Germline loops: CDR1 MDHEN, CDR2 SYDVKM. The CDR3 sequence is CASSTKGQRGYTF. DNA of the CDR3: TGTGCCAGCAGTACAAAGGGACAGAGAGGCTACACCTTC.

The CDR3 loop is CASSLGTGIFVNEQFF. Here the CDR3 DNA reads TGTGCCAGCTCACTTGGAACAGGGATTTTTGTGAATGAGCAGTTCTTC. The chain joins TRBV18 to TRBJ2-1; tentatively, D is TRBD1 (6 bases). Germline loops: CDR1 KGHSH, CDR2 LQKENI. The V end lost 4 bases, the J end lost 7 bases, and 20 bases lay between the germline ends. This CDR3 contains 16 residues.

The chain links TRBV18 to TRBJ2-7, with 7 bases aligning to TRBD1. The CDR3 loop spans 15 amino acids. Germline-derived CDR1 and CDR2 are KGHSH and LQKENI. Germline trimming cut 5 bases from V and 2 bases from J; bases unmatched to any gene: 9. The CDR3 loop is CASSEGGRMAYEQYF. The DNA for the CDR3 is TGTGCCAGCTCAGAAGGGGGCAGGATGGCCTACGAGCAGTACTTC.

The chain has TRBV7-8 and TRBJ1-5; D gene unclear. V lost 0 bases, J lost 6 bases, and 6 bases lay in between. CDR3 length: 13 residues. Per germline, CDR1 SGHVS and CDR2 FQNEAQ. The CDR3 here is CASSLALVQPQHF. Written as DNA, the CDR3 is TGTGCCAGCAGCTTAGCGTTGGTTCAGCCCCAGCATTTT.

In this sample, this clone turned up once. This rearrangement joins TRBV5-1 to TRBJ2-4; the match to TRBD1 covers 7 bases. CDR1 and CDR2 from the germline V gene are SGHRS and YFSETQ. J was trimmed by 4 bases and V by 4 bases; bases with no gene match: 8. The CDR3 is 15 amino acids. The CDR3 spells CASSAGTAIKNIQYF. In DNA form, the CDR3 reads TGCGCCAGCAGCGCCGGGACAGCGATTAAAAACATTCAGTACTTC.

For the CDR3, the DNA is TGTGCCAGCAGTTCCCCGAGTGGACAGGGTCACACCGGGGAGCTGTTTTTT. Residues: CASSSPSGQGHTGELFF. This chain joins TRBV28 and TRBJ2-2; 8 bases agree with TRBD1. V lost 4 bases, J lost 3 bases, and 10 bases stayed unmatched. The CDR3 spans 17 residues. Germline-derived CDR1 and CDR2 are MDHEN and SYDVKM.

The V and J genes are TRBV28 and TRBJ2-1; 8 nucleotides match TRBD1. The germline gives CDR1 MDHEN, CDR2 SYDVKM. The V gene end was trimmed by 6 bases and the J gene end by 8 bases; junction bases not matched to a gene: 12. The CDR3 totals 15 residues. CDR3 region: CASSPTGTGRYEQFF. CDR3 coding DNA: TGTGCCAGCAGCCCGACCGGGACAGGTCGGTATGAGCAGTTCTTC.

This chain connects TRBV27 to TRBJ2-3; D gene unclear. CDR3 size: 13 residues. CDR1 is MNHEY and CDR2 is SMNVEV in the germline V gene (reference sequence). The V end lost 5 bases, the J end lost 0 bases, and 6 bases lay between the germline ends. Here the CDR3 DNA reads TGTGCCAGCAGTACCGGAAGCACAGATACGCAGTATTTT. It translates to CASSTGSTDTQYF.

This clone was observed a few times. The chain uses TRBV2 and TRBJ1-5; weak D call: TRBD1 (5 bases). The CDR3 covers 17 residues. The V end lost 5 bases, the J end lost 5 bases, and 22 bases lay between the germline ends. Germline V CDR1 and CDR2: SNHLY, FYNNEI. DNA for the CDR3: TGTGCCAGCAGTTCCATGAAGGGGCAGCGACTGGATCAGCCCCAGCATTTT. It yields the protein CASSSMKGQRLDQPQHF.

The chain is built from TRBV18 and TRBJ1-1; 9 bases line up with TRBD1. V dropped 3 bases and J dropped 6; count of bases not matched to a gene: 5. This CDR3 is built from 14 residues. Germline V gene sequence: CDR1 KGHSH, CDR2 LQKENI. DNA of the CDR3: TGTGCCAGCTCACCCCTAGACAGGGGGTCTGAAGCTTTCTTT. Amino acid sequence: CASSPLDRGSEAFF.

V is TRBV7-8 and J is TRBJ2-5, with D perhaps TRBD1 or TRBD2 (6 bases each). Germline V gene sequence: CDR1 SGHVS, CDR2 FQNEAQ. This CDR3 region has 15 residues. Trimming took off 0 bases at V and 4 bases at J, with 12 bases between the two ends. The CDR3: CASSLAGGEGETQYF. CDR3 sequence (DNA): TGTGCCAGCAGCTTAGCGGGGGGCGAGGGAGAGACCCAGTACTTC.

This clone has a handful of counts. The chain recombines TRBV28 with TRBJ2-3; D perhaps matches TRBD2 (6 bases). CDR1 and CDR2 from the germline V gene are MDHEN and SYDVKM. V was pared by 3 bases and J by 2 bases, with 12 bases between. This CDR3 comprises 15 residues. This CDR3 is CASSFPTRHTDTQYF. The CDR3 DNA follows: TGTGCCAGCAGTTTCCCGACTAGACACACAGATACGCAGTATTTT.

This sequence joins TRBV11-2 and TRBJ2-7; TRBD2 matches 11 bases. The germline V gene encodes CDR1 SGHAT and CDR2 FQNNGV. This CDR3 spans 16 amino acids. Germline trimming cut 6 bases from V and 2 bases from J; bases unmatched to any gene: 9. The CDR3 DNA reads as TGTGCCAGCAGTCAAGGACTAGCGGGTTTAGCCTACGAGCAGTACTTC. It yields the protein CASSQGLAGLAYEQYF.